One and the same sample provided the 8 T cell receptor beta chains below, sequenced in a study of shared clonotypes between healthy human individuals. Only in-frame clones appear in the TCRdb table, and some are missing; sequencing was by immunoSEQ multiplex PCR. The sample shows under 1,100,000 clones, 65% to 75% of them seen only once. Sequencing used memory CD4+ T cells sorted from blood. Subset meaning: CD45RA-negative fraction. The receptors shown here come from a man aged 18 to 30 in good health.

The DNA for the CDR3 is TGTGCCAGCAGCTCCCGCGGACTAGCGGGAGTCCATGAGCAGTTCTTC. Residues: CASSSRGLAGVHEQFF. The chain joins TRBV7-9 to TRBJ2-1; TRBD2 matches at 13 bases. The ends lost 4 bases at V and 8 bases at J; junction bases unmatched: 8. The CDR3 extends over 16 amino acids. Germline V CDR1 and CDR2: SEHNR, FQNEAQ (reference sequence).

The chain uses TRBV14 and TRBJ2-3, with D possibly TRBD1 on 6 matching bases. The germline V and J ends were trimmed by 1 base and 11 bases, with 13 bases remaining between them. Germline-derived CDR1 and CDR2 are SGHDN and FVKESK. This CDR3 has 13 residues. CDR3 nucleotide sequence: TGTGCCAGCAGCCAAGGAGGGGGACCCCAGCAGTATTTT. This codes for CASSQGGGPQQYF.

This clone appeared once. This chain uses TRBV11-2 with TRBJ2-1; 8 nucleotides match TRBD1. V gave up 4 bases and J gave up 9 bases; unmatched junction bases: 5. There are 13 residues in the CDR3. Germline V lookup: CDR1 SGHAT, CDR2 FQNNGV. In nucleotides, the CDR3 is TGTGCCAGCAGCTCGACAGGGGTGGGTGAGCAGTTCTTC. This translates into CASSSTGVGEQFF.

The chain combines TRBV9 with TRBJ1-2; 7 bases are a match to TRBD1. The V gene end was trimmed by 3 bases and the J gene end by 1 base; junction bases not matched to a gene: 9. Germline CDR1 reads SGDLS; CDR2 reads YYNGEE. The CDR3 sequence is 16 residues long. In DNA form, the CDR3 reads TGTGCCAGCAGCGCCCCCAGACAGGGCGATAACTATGGCTACACCTTC. Its protein product is CASSAPRQGDNYGYTF.

In its sample, this clone was seen once. The J gene is TRBJ2-2, the V gene TRBV10-2; maybe TRBD1 (5 bases). This CDR3 comprises 14 residues. Germline V gene sequence: CDR1 WSHSY, CDR2 SAAADI. The V end lost 6 bases, the J end lost 0 bases, and 8 bases lay between the germline ends. Here the CDR3 reads CASSLTANTGELFF. The CDR3 nucleotides read TGCGCCAGCAGCCTGACAGCGAACACCGGGGAGCTGTTTTTT.

This sequence joins TRBV11-2 and TRBJ1-3, with D perhaps matching TRBD1 (5 bases). The germline V gene has CDR1 SGHAT and CDR2 FQNNGV. This CDR3 comprises 14 residues. V was trimmed by 4 bases and J by 2 bases, leaving 9 bases between them. CDR3: CASSSRVAGNTIYF. Here the CDR3 DNA reads TGTGCCAGCAGCTCCAGGGTTGCTGGAAACACCATATATTTT.

Turning to this clone: This same CDR3 is encoded by further DNA sequences in the sample. J is TRBJ1-1 and V is TRBV7-3; perhaps TRBD1 as D (5 bases). Trimming took 2 bases from V and 1 from J, leaving 8 bases between them. This CDR3 contains 14 residues. CDR1 is SGHTA, CDR2 FQGTGA, per germline. The DNA for the CDR3 is TGTGCCAGCAGCTTATCTGGGGGGAACACTGAAGCTTTCTTT. This sequence encodes CASSLSGGNTEAFF.

In DNA form, the CDR3 reads TGTGCCAGCAGTCCTCGGACTAGCGGGGGCCCGAACACCGGGGAGCTGTTTTTT. It translates to CASSPRTSGGPNTGELFF. The chain is built from TRBV27 and TRBJ2-2, with 13 bases lining up with TRBD2. The CDR3 has 18 residues. Germline assignment: CDR1 MNHEY and CDR2 SMNVEV (reference sequence). V lost 5 bases and J lost 0; bases outside the gene matches: 6.